The 17 T cell receptor beta chains given below trace back to one sample, sequenced in a study of blood T cell repertoires in COVID-19. The repertoire was sequenced with immunoSEQ multiplex PCR; TCRdb's copy has only in-frame clones and lacks some. In the table there are about 21,000 clones, about 89% of which are singletons. Sequencing was done on a sample of peripheral blood. Every receptor here comes from a man aged 65 to 85 with active COVID-19.

This chain links TRBV2 with TRBJ1-4; tentative D call: TRBD1 (5 bases). Germline V CDR1 and CDR2: SNHLY, FYNNEI. V was shortened by 6 bases and J by 3 bases, with 11 bases between the two germline ends. The CDR3 runs to 14 residues. The CDR3 loop is CASRGGSANEKLFF. In DNA form, the CDR3 reads TGTGCCAGCAGGGGGGGGTCGGCTAATGAAAAACTGTTTTTT.

V and J are TRBV5-4 and TRBJ2-5; 12 bases match TRBD2. Germline V gene lookup returns CDR1 SGHNT and CDR2 YYREEE (reference sequence). The CDR3 extends over 16 amino acids. Trimming cost V 3 bases and J 1 base; bases outside gene matches: 4. The CDR3 here is CASSSGLAGPQETQYF. CDR3 nucleotides: TGTGCCAGCAGCTCCGGACTAGCGGGGCCCCAAGAGACCCAGTACTTC.

This sequence joins TRBV13 and TRBJ2-1, with D perhaps TRBD2 (5 bases). V was pared by 1 base and J by 5 bases, with 9 bases between. Germline CDR1 reads PRHDT; CDR2 reads FYEKMQ (reference sequence). CDR3 length: 14 residues. This chain's CDR3 is CASSLERGDNEQFF. The DNA of the CDR3 is TGTGCCAGCAGCTTAGAACGGGGAGACAATGAGCAGTTCTTC.

The chain employs TRBV28 and TRBJ2-2; weak D call: TRBD1 (6 bases). The length of the CDR3 is 13 residues. Germline V gene sequence: CDR1 MDHEN, CDR2 SYDVKM. V was pared by 4 bases and J by 9 bases, with 12 bases between. For the CDR3, the DNA is TGTGCCAGCAGTTCGCAGGGGATCCGGGAGCTGTTTTTT. Its translation: CASSSQGIRELFF.

This chain joins TRBV7-2 and TRBJ2-5; 8 nucleotides line up with TRBD2. Trimming removed 1 base from V and 3 bases from J; junction bases left unmatched: 1. This CDR3 has 14 amino acids. From germline, CDR1 is SGHTA and CDR2 FQGNSA. The CDR3 protein is CASSLGGGKETQYF. CDR3 nucleotides: TGTGCCAGCAGCTTAGGCGGGGGGAAAGAGACCCAGTACTTC.

V is TRBV27 and J is TRBJ2-3, with D possibly TRBD2 on 5 matching bases. The length of the CDR3 is 15 residues. Germline lookup yields CDR1 MNHEY and CDR2 SMNVEV (reference sequence). Trimming removed 6 bases at V and 3 bases at J, with 16 bases between. CDR3 in amino acids: CASSGVERLTDTQYF. As DNA, the CDR3 is TGTGCCAGCAGCGGGGTTGAGAGGTTAACAGATACGCAGTATTTT.

The V gene is TRBV11-2, the J gene TRBJ2-7, with TRBD1 as a possible D gene (6 bases). CDR3 length: 15 amino acids. Germline-derived CDR1 and CDR2 are SGHAT and FQNNGV. V dropped 3 bases and J dropped 3 bases, with 15 bases sitting between them. CDR3 in amino acids: CASSLGGQGYYEQYF. The CDR3 DNA is TGTGCCAGCAGCTTGGGTGGGCAGGGGTACTACGAGCAGTACTTC.

The chain uses TRBV5-1 and TRBJ1-1; D may be TRBD1 (5 bases). The germline V gene has CDR1 SGHRS and CDR2 YFSETQ. V lost 4 bases and J lost 4, with 14 bases in between. The CDR3 is 14 residues long. DNA for the CDR3: TGCGCCAGCAGCCCTGGGGGGTTGGGCACTGAAGCTTTCTTT. Its translation: CASSPGGLGTEAFF.

The DNA of the CDR3 is TGTGCCAGTAGTGGGGCACAGACGAGTAATTCACCCCTCCACTTT. The encoded protein is CASSGAQTSNSPLHF. The V and J genes are TRBV19 and TRBJ1-6, with a tentative D call TRBD1 (5 bases). This CDR3 has 15 residues. The germline V gene encodes CDR1 LNHDA and CDR2 SQIVND (reference sequence). Trimming took off 5 bases at V and 6 bases at J, with 14 bases between the two ends.

This clone was seen only once. This chain joins TRBV9 and TRBJ2-7; 9 nucleotides align to TRBD1. Germline V gene lookup returns CDR1 SGDLS and CDR2 YYNGEE. The CDR3 has 13 amino acids. V trimming: 3 bases; J trimming: 4 bases; junction bases outside the gene matches: 2. CDR3 protein: CASSADRGYEQYF. The CDR3 region has the DNA TGTGCCAGCAGCGCCGACAGGGGGTACGAGCAGTACTTC.

V and J are TRBV3-1 (or the pseudogene TRBV3-2) and TRBJ2-7; tentatively, D is TRBD1 (6 bases). CDR1 LGHDT and CDR2 YNNKEL come from the germline V gene (reference sequence). V gave up 1 base and J gave up 2 bases, with 12 bases separating them. The CDR3 spans 15 residues. The CDR3 DNA sequence: TGTGCCAGCAGCCAAGCTGGGGACACTACCTACGAGCAGTACTTC. Translating it yields CASSQAGDTTYEQYF.

The CDR3 spells CASSESTGAGSYNEQFF. The CDR3, as DNA: TGTGCCAGCAGTGAAAGTACAGGGGCTGGCTCCTACAATGAGCAGTTCTTC. The chain couples TRBV6-1 to TRBJ2-1, with 7 bases identical to TRBD1. The CDR3 extends over 17 amino acids. Per the germline V gene, CDR1 is MNHNS and CDR2 is SASEGT. V trimming: 2 bases; J trimming: 0 bases; junction bases outside the gene matches: 7.

This chain links TRBV19 with TRBJ1-5, with 7 positions matching TRBD1. J lost 1 base, V lost 8 bases, and 8 bases had no gene match. This CDR3 spans 15 amino acids. Per germline, CDR1 LNHDA and CDR2 SQIVND (reference sequence). The CDR3 nucleotides read TGTGCCAGTTCCATTTTGGACAGGAGCAATCAGCCCCAGCATTTT. The encoded protein is CASSILDRSNQPQHF.

This clone appeared a single time. The chain combines TRBV7-2 with TRBJ1-2; 9 bases map to TRBD1. There are 15 residues in the CDR3. V lost 5 bases to trimming and J lost 8 bases; unmatched junction nucleotides: 12. In germline, CDR1 is SGHTA, CDR2 FQGNSA. The CDR3 nucleotides are TGTGCCAGCAGCGCCTTGGGACAGGGATTAGGGGGCTACACCTTC. Amino acids: CASSALGQGLGGYTF.

The rearrangement uses TRBV30 and TRBJ1-2; 7 bases align to TRBD1. Germline V CDR1 and CDR2: GTSNPN, SVGIG (reference sequence). The V segment lost 5 bases and the J segment 4 bases; nucleotides outside the gene matches: 4. The CDR3 totals 12 residues. In DNA, the CDR3 is TGTGCCTGGGCCGGGACAGCCTATGGCTACACCTTC. Its protein product is CAWAGTAYGYTF.

This chain connects TRBV7-8 to TRBJ1-5, with no clear D. The CDR3 totals 15 residues. V was cut by 5 bases and J by 5 bases, with 16 bases left in between. Germline lookup yields CDR1 SGHVS and CDR2 FQNEAQ. DNA for the CDR3: TGTGCCAGCAGCCATCGTGACACCTCCGATCAGCCCCAGCATTTT. Its protein is CASSHRDTSDQPQHF.

The chain joins TRBV5-1 to TRBJ2-3; 10 positions agree with TRBD2. The CDR3 sequence is 16 residues long. V was pared by 3 bases and J by 1 base, with 5 bases of the junction left unmatched. Germline CDR1 reads SGHRS; CDR2 reads YFSETQ. CDR3 protein: CASSWAGTSGTDTQYF. CDR3 nucleotides: TGCGCCAGCAGCTGGGCCGGGACTAGCGGCACAGATACGCAGTATTTT.